This is a list of T cell receptor beta chains from one sample in a study of blood T cell repertoires in COVID-19. Assay: immunoSEQ multiplex PCR; the TCRdb copy retains only in-frame clones and omits some. The profile covers roughly 200,000 clones, with about 85% appearing a single time and roughly 20% taken by the ten largest. Sequencing was done on a sample of peripheral blood. The receptor source for this set is a person aged 70 to 80 with COVID-19, enrolled during active disease. The CDR3 runs from the conserved cysteine through the conserved F or W. A D gene is named only where the DNA matches it firmly. Expanded clones are given a class, and other clones once, few, many or no size at all.

j_gene	d_gene	len	v_gene	abundance	CDR3aa	CDR3nt
TRBJ2-7	.	12	TRBV28	.	CASSNPWESIHF	TGTGCCAGCAGCAATCCCTGGGAGAGCATACACTTC
TRBJ2-2	TRBD1	15	TRBV5-1	.	CASSPRTGSTGELFF	TGCGCCAGCAGCCCACGGACAGGGTCCACCGGGGAGCTGTTTTTT
TRBJ2-7	TRBD2	17	TRBV4-3	.	CASSQVFGGALYYEQYF	TGCGCCAGCAGCCAAGTTTTCGGGGGGGCCCTTTACTACGAGCAGTACTTC
TRBJ2-2	.	10	TRBV19	.	CATQSGELFF	TGTGCCACTCAGTCCGGGGAGCTGTTTTTT
TRBJ2-1	.	15	TRBV6-6	few	CASSLTGSSYNEQFF	TGTGCCAGCAGTCTAACAGGGAGCTCCTACAATGAGCAGTTCTTC
TRBJ2-5	.	15	TRBV7-7	.	CASSLNSGGQETQYF	TGTGCCAGCAGCTTAAATTCCGGCGGCCAAGAGACCCAGTACTTC
TRBJ1-2	TRBD1	15	TRBV5-8	.	CASSFMDRDDYGYTF	TGTGCCAGCAGCTTCATGGACAGGGATGACTATGGCTACACCTTC
TRBJ1-2	TRBD1	16	TRBV7-2	.	CASSLDGNRGSFGYTF	TGTGCCAGCAGCTTAGACGGGAACAGGGGGAGTTTTGGCTACACCTTC
TRBJ1-3	.	16	TRBV4-2	.	CASSQDPRTPGNTIYF	TGTGCCAGCAGCCAAGACCCCCGGACACCTGGAAACACCATATATTTT
TRBJ2-7	.	13	TRBV7-9	.	CASSLNRADEQYF	TGTGCCAGCAGCTTAAACAGGGCGGACGAGCAGTACTTC
TRBJ2-5	TRBD2	13	TRBV3-1/TRBV3-2	.	CASGAGGRETQYF	TGTGCCAGCGGGGCGGGGGGACGAGAGACCCAGTACTTC
TRBJ2-7	TRBD1	14	TRBV28	.	CASRRQGGVAEQYF	TGTGCCAGCAGGAGACAGGGGGGGGTTGCCGAGCAGTACTTC
TRBJ2-1	.	16	TRBV10-3	few	CAIRSDGGQQYNEQFF	TGTGCCATCAGATCCGACGGGGGGCAACAATACAATGAGCAGTTCTTC
TRBJ2-3	TRBD2	17	TRBV27	.	CASSLYYRTSEADTQYF	TGTGCCAGCAGTTTATACTACAGGACTAGCGAGGCAGATACGCAGTATTTT
TRBJ2-3	.	15	TRBV18	.	CASSLLEGPTDTQYF	TGTGCCAGCTCACTTCTCGAGGGCCCCACAGATACGCAGTATTTT
TRBJ2-2	.	14	TRBV15	.	CATSRDQGPGELFF	TGTGCCACCAGCAGAGATCAGGGCCCCGGGGAGCTGTTTTTT
TRBJ2-4	TRBD1	19	TRBV2	.	CASSPGPQTGARTKNIQYF	TGTGCCAGCAGTCCGGGGCCACAGACAGGGGCCAGGACCAAAAACATTCAGTACTTC
TRBJ2-1	TRBD2	18	TRBV4-2	.	CASSQNLLYGAGGNEQFF	TGTGCCAGCAGCCAAAATTTACTATATGGGGCGGGAGGCAATGAGCAGTTCTTC
TRBJ2-7	.	14	TRBV4-1	few	CASSQEPGAHEQYF	TGCGCCAGCAGCCAAGAACCAGGGGCCCACGAGCAGTACTTC
TRBJ1-1	.	18	TRBV4-1	once	CASSQDHPSGLRGTEAFF	TGCGCCAGCAGCCAAGACCACCCCTCGGGTCTCAGGGGCACTGAAGCTTTCTTT
TRBJ1-3	.	14	TRBV28	.	CASMVTSSGNTIYF	TGTGCCAGCATGGTCACCAGCTCTGGAAACACCATATATTTT
TRBJ2-2	.	15	TRBV9	.	CASSVAQGLHGELFF	TGTGCCAGCAGCGTAGCGCAGGGCTTACACGGGGAGCTGTTTTTT
TRBJ1-2	TRBD1	13	TRBV6-5	.	CASSVGQNYGYTF	TGTGCCAGCAGCGTGGGACAGAACTATGGCTACACCTTC
TRBJ1-4	.	15	TRBV28	.	CASRLRGHGNEKLFF	TGTGCCAGCAGGCTGCGGGGGCACGGTAATGAAAAACTGTTTTTT
TRBJ1-1	.	11	TRBV20-1	.	CSATPLTEAFF	TGCAGTGCCACTCCCCTCACTGAAGCTTTCTTT
TRBJ1-5	TRBD1	15	TRBV7-8	.	CASSLGDSKNQPQHF	TGTGCCAGCAGCCTAGGGGACAGTAAAAATCAGCCCCAGCATTTT
TRBJ2-7	TRBD1	16	TRBV2	.	CASSRGQGPTSYEQYF	TGTGCCAGCAGTAGAGGACAGGGGCCGACATCCTACGAGCAGTACTTC
TRBJ1-6	.	14	TRBV12-2	.	CASRLDPRGSPLHF	TGTGCAAGTCGCTTAGATCCACGGGGTTCACCCCTCCACTTT
TRBJ2-3	TRBD2	17	TRBV28	.	CASTPGLAGGPTDTQYF	TGTGCCAGCACCCCGGGACTAGCGGGAGGACCAACAGATACGCAGTATTTT
TRBJ2-7	.	13	TRBV7-9	.	CASSQRTSYEQYF	TGTGCCAGCAGCCAAAGGACTTCCTACGAGCAGTACTTC
TRBJ1-2	.	16	TRBV27	.	CASSLSALGGAHGYTF	TGTGCCAGCAGTTTATCGGCTCTCGGAGGGGCGCATGGCTACACCTTC
TRBJ2-2	TRBD1	14	TRBV5-1	.	CASSPGTVAGELFF	TGCGCCAGCAGCCCTGGGACAGTGGCCGGGGAGCTGTTTTTT
TRBJ2-6	TRBD2	15	TRBV6-2/TRBV6-3	once	CASSAGGTGANVLTF	TGTGCCAGCAGCGCGGGGGGGACTGGGGCCAACGTCCTGACTTTC
TRBJ1-1	.	13	TRBV6-5	.	CASSWGGNTEAFF	TGTGCCAGCAGTTGGGGAGGAAACACTGAAGCTTTCTTT
TRBJ2-7	.	11	TRBV27	.	CASEGVHEQYF	TGTGCCAGCGAGGGGGTCCACGAGCAGTACTTC
TRBJ1-3	.	15	TRBV4-3	.	CASSQDARVGNTIYF	TGCGCCAGCAGCCAAGACGCCCGGGTTGGAAACACCATATATTTT
TRBJ2-2	TRBD1	14	TRBV5-4	.	CASSPRGPAGELFF	TGTGCCAGCAGCCCCAGGGGGCCGGCCGGGGAGCTGTTTTTT
TRBJ2-1	.	14	TRBV7-2	once	CASSRTIFRNEQFF	TGTGCCAGCAGTAGGACTATATTTCGCAATGAGCAGTTCTTC
TRBJ2-7	.	15	TRBV18	.	CASSPGVPGIDEQYF	TGTGCCAGCTCACCAGGGGTTCCAGGGATCGACGAGCAGTACTTC
TRBJ1-1	.	14	TRBV19	many	CASRAPGTSTEAFF	TGTGCCAGTAGAGCGCCAGGGACAAGCACTGAAGCTTTCTTT
TRBJ2-7	TRBD2	17	TRBV7-2	.	CASSFLRGGAGGGEQYF	TGTGCCAGCAGCTTCCTTCGCGGGGGGGCCGGCGGGGGCGAGCAGTACTTC
TRBJ1-2	.	13	TRBV28	.	CASRSSGVYGYTF	TGTGCCAGCAGGTCCTCCGGGGTATATGGCTACACCTTC
TRBJ1-1	.	13	TRBV14	.	CASSQDRSTEAFF	TGTGCCAGCAGCCAAGACCGGAGCACTGAAGCTTTCTTT
TRBJ2-3	TRBD2	19	TRBV5-1	.	CASSSGLSGGSESTDTQYF	TGCGCCAGCAGCTCGGGTCTGAGCGGGGGGAGTGAAAGCACAGATACGCAGTATTTT
TRBJ1-2	.	11	TRBV12-3/TRBV12-4	.	CASSFVGGYTF	TGTGCCAGCAGTTTCGTGGGCGGCTACACCTTC
TRBJ2-7	TRBD1	17	TRBV5-5	.	CASSLVSSGQGIYEQYF	TGTGCCAGCAGCTTGGTTTCATCGGGACAGGGGATTTACGAGCAGTACTTC
TRBJ2-5	TRBD2	15	TRBV28	.	CASSGAGGLIETQYF	TGTGCCAGCAGTGGGGCGGGAGGATTGATCGAGACCCAGTACTTC
TRBJ1-2	.	14	TRBV3-1/TRBV3-2	.	CASSQDIARDGYTF	TGTGCCAGCAGCCAAGATATTGCGAGGGATGGCTACACCTTC
TRBJ1-4	.	14	TRBV5-5	.	CASSPGGPGEKLFF	TGTGCCAGCAGCCCCGGGGGGCCTGGTGAAAAACTGTTTTTT
TRBJ1-3	.	16	TRBV19	.	CASSPTGPSSGNTIYF	TGTGCCAGTAGTCCCACAGGGCCCAGCTCTGGAAACACCATATATTTT
TRBJ1-2	TRBD1	15	TRBV27	.	CASSLKQGTNYGYTF	TGTGCCAGCAGTCTAAAACAGGGGACTAACTATGGCTACACCTTC
TRBJ2-1	TRBD2	16	TRBV4-1	.	CASSQKTGTSGNEQFF	TGCGCCAGCAGCCAAAAAACCGGGACTAGCGGCAATGAGCAGTTCTTC
TRBJ2-1	TRBD1	15	TRBV7-2	.	CASSAGTGLNNEQFF	TGTGCCAGCAGCGCCGGGACAGGTCTAAACAATGAGCAGTTCTTC
TRBJ2-4	TRBD1	16	TRBV7-9	.	CASSRTGGAGQNIQYF	TGTGCCAGCAGTCGGACAGGGGGCGCGGGTCAAAACATTCAGTACTTC
TRBJ2-5	.	14	TRBV6-5	once	CASRTTGSEETQYF	TGTGCCAGCAGAACCACAGGGTCTGAGGAGACCCAGTACTTC
TRBJ1-4	.	17	TRBV19	.	CASSIRTATATNEKLFF	TGTGCCAGTAGTATAAGGACAGCTACTGCAACTAATGAAAAACTGTTTTTT
TRBJ2-1	TRBD1	15	TRBV19	.	CASTLGQGPHNEQFF	TGTGCCAGTACCCTGGGACAGGGCCCCCACAATGAGCAGTTCTTC
TRBJ1-5	.	16	TRBV21-1	.	CASSKARRQPNQPQHF	TGTGCCAGCAGCAAAGCGCGTCGACAGCCCAATCAGCCCCAGCATTTT
TRBJ2-2	.	15	TRBV7-9	once	CASSGATPNTGELFF	TGTGCCAGCAGCGGGGCTACGCCGAACACCGGGGAGCTGTTTTTT
TRBJ2-7	.	15	TRBV6-1	.	CASSEAMGARYEQYF	TGTGCCAGCAGTGAAGCGATGGGGGCGAGGTACGAGCAGTACTTC